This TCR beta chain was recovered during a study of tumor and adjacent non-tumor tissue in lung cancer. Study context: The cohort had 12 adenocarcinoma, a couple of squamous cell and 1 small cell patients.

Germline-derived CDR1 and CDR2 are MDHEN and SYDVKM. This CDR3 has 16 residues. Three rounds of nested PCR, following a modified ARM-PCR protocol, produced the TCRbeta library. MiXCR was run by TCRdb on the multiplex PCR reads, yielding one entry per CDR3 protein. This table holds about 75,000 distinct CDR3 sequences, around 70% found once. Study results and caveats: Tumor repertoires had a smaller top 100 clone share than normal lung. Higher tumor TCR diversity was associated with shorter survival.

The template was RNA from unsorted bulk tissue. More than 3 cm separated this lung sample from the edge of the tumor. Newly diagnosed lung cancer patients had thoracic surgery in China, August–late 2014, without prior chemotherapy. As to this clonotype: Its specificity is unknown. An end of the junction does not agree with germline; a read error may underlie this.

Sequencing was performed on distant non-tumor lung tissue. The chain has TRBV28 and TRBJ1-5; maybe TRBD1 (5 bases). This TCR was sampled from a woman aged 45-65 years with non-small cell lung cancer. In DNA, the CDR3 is TGTGTCAGCAGTCGGCTTACCAGGGTTAGCAATCAACCCCAGCATTTT. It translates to CVSSRLTRVSNQPQHF.